A single T cell receptor beta chain is shown here with its context. V trimming: 0 bases; J trimming: 4 bases; junction bases outside the gene matches: 6. Germline CDR1 reads WNHNN; CDR2 reads SYGVQD (reference sequence). The CDR3 runs 17 residues. This entry is derived from a study of immune characterization of retroperitoneal liposarcoma. MiXCR, run by TCRdb on the PCR reads, gives a single entry per CDR3 protein. The sample carries roughly 9,300 distinct CDR3 sequences, about 39% recorded once. Sequencing input: tumor tissue. This TCR was sampled from a female donor with retroperitoneal liposarcoma. The chain carries TRBV10-1 and TRBJ2-3; 11 bases are shared with TRBD2. CDR3 nucleotides: TGCGCCAGCAGTGAGTCCGACCTAGCGGGAGGATCAGATACGCAGTATTTT. The encoded protein is CASSESDLAGGSDTQYF.